Sequencing of this T cell receptor (beta chain) was carried out in a study of long-term antiretroviral therapy in people with HIV. Study-wide points: Clonotypes expanded prior to ART showed repertoire dominance at all sampled time points. HIV repertoires spanned narrower CDR3 length ranges than controls. No data were available on ART adherence, viral resistance or therapy changes.

Survey level was the resolution at which the v3.0 immunoSEQ assay ran. Clones were sequenced by immunoSEQ multiplex PCR, and TCRdb holds only the in-frame ones, with some missing. The sample gives tens of thousands of clones, 90% to 95% of which show up once; less than 9.5% is in the top ten. Specimens held about 0.85-11 million cryopreserved PBMC prior to DNA extraction. A remark on this clone: Its antigen is as yet unknown.

Here the sequenced sample was unsorted PBMCs, taken more than 6 years after starting antiretroviral therapy. The TCR comes from a man aged 25 to 40 with HIV.

The CDR3 sequence: CAWSDQTGGQPQHF. CDR3 coding DNA: TGTGCCTGGAGCGACCAGACAGGGGGCCAGCCCCAGCATTTT. The genes are TRBV30 and TRBJ1-5; 10 bases fit TRBD1. Germline V lookup: CDR1 GTSNPN, CDR2 SVGIG (reference sequence). J lost 7 bases, V lost 3 bases, and 6 bases had no gene match. The CDR3 runs 14 residues. Combining the CDR3 with reference TRBV30 and TRBJ1-5 gives the whole variable domain SQTIHQWPATLVQPVGSPLSLECTVEGTSNPNLYWYRQAAGRGLQLLFYSVGIGQISSEVPQNLSASRPQDRQFILSSKKLLLSDSGFYLCAWSDQTGGQPQHFGDGTRLSIL.